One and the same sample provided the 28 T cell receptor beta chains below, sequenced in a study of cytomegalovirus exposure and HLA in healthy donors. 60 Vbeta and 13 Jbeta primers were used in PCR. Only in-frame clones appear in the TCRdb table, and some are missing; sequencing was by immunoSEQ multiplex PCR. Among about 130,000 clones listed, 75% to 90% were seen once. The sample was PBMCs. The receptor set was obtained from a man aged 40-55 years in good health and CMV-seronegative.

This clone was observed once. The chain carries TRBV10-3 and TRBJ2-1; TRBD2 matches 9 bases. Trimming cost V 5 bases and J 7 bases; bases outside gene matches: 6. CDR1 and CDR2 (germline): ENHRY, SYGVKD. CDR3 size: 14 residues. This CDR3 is CAISPPSGRNEQFF. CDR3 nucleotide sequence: TGTGCCATCAGTCCCCCAAGCGGGAGGAATGAGCAGTTCTTC.

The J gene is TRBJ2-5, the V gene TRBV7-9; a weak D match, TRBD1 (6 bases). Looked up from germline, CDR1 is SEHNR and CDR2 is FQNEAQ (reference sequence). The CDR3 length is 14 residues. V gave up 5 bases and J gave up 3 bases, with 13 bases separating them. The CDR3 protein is CASSPRTEEETQYF. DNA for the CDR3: TGTGCCAGCAGCCCCCGGACAGAAGAAGAGACCCAGTACTTC.

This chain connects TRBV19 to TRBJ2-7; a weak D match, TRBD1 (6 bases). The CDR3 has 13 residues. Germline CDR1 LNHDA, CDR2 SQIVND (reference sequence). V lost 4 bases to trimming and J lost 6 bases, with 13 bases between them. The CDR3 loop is CASSTQTGFEQYF. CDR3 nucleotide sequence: TGTGCCAGTAGTACTCAGACAGGATTCGAGCAGTACTTC.

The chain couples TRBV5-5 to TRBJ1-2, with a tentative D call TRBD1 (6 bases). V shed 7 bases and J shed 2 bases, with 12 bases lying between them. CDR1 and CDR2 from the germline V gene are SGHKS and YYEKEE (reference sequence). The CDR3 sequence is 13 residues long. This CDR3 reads CASGGAENYGYTF. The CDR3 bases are TGTGCCAGCGGGGGGGCCGAGAACTATGGCTACACCTTC.

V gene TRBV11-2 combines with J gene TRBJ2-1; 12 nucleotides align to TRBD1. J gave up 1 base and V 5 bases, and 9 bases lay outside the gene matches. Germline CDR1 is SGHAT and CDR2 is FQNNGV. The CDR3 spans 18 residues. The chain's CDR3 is CASSQGTGGITSYNEQFF. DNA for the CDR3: TGTGCCAGCAGCCAAGGGACAGGGGGCATTACTTCCTACAATGAGCAGTTCTTC.

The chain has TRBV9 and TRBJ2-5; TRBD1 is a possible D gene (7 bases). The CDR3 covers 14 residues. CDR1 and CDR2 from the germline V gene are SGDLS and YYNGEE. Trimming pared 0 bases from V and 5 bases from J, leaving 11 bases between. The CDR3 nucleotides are TGTGCCAGCAGCGTAGAGGGGGGACAGGAGACCCAGTACTTC. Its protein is CASSVEGGQETQYF.

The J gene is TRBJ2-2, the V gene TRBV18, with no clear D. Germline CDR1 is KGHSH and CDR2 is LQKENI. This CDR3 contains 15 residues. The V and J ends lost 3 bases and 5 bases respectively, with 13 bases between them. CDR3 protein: CASSPGLPRTGELFF. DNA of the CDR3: TGTGCCAGCTCACCGGGCCTTCCCCGAACCGGGGAGCTGTTTTTT.

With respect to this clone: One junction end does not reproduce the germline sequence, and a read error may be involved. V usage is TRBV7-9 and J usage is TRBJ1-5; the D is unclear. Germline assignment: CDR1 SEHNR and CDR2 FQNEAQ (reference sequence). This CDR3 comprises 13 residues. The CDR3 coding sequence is TGTTCCAGCAGCTTAATGTCGAATCAGCCCCAGCATTTT. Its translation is CSSSLMSNQPQHF.

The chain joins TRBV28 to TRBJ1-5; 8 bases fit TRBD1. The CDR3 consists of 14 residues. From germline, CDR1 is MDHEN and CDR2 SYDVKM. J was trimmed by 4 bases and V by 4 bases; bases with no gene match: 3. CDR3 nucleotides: TGTGCCAGCAGTTCGAGACAGGGGAATCAGCCCCAGCATTTT. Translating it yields CASSSRQGNQPQHF. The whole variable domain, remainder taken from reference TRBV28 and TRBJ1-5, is DVKVTQSSRYLVKRTGEKVFLECVQDMDHENMFWYRQDPGLGLRLIYFSYDVKMKEKGDIPEGYSVSREKKERFSLILESASTNQTSMYLCASSSRQGNQPQHFGDGTRLSIL.

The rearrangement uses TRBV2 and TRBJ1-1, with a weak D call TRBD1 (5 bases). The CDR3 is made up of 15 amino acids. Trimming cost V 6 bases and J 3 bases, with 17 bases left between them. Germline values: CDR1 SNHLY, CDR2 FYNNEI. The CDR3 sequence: CASSPGRGRYTEAFF. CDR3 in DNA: TGTGCCAGCAGCCCTGGGAGGGGAAGGTACACTGAAGCTTTCTTT.

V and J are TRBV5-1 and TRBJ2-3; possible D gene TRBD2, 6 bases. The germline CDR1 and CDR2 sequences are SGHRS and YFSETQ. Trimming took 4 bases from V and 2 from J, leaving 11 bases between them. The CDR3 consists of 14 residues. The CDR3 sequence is CASSAGTDTDTQYF. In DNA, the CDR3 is TGCGCCAGCAGCGCCGGGACTGACACAGATACGCAGTATTTT.

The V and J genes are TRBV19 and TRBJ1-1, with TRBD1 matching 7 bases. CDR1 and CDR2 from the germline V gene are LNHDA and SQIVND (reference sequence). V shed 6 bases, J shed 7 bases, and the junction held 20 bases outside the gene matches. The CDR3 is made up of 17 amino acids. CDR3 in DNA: TGTGCCAGTAGCCCCCAAGGTGGACAGGTGCCATTATTTGAAGCTTTCTTT. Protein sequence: CASSPQGGQVPLFEAFF.

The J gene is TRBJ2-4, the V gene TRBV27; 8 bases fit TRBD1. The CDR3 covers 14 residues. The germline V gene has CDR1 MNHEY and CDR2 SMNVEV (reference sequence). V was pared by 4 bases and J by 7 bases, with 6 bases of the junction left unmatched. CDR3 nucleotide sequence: TGTGCCAGCAGTTCGCGGACAGGGAGCAACATTCAGTACTTC. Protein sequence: CASSSRTGSNIQYF.

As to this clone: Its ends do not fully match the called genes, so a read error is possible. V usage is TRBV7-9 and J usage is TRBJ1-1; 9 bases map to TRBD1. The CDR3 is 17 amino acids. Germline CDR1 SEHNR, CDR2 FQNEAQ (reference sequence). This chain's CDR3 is CSSSLGGQGRVATEAFF. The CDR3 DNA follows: TGTTCCAGCAGCTTAGGGGGACAGGGACGAGTTGCAACTGAAGCTTTCTTT. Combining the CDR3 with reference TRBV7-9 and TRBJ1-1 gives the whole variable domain DTGVSQNPRHKITKRGQNVTFRCDPISEHNRLYWYRQTLGQGPEFLTYFQNEAQLEKSRLLSDRFSAERPKGSFSTLEIQRTEQGDSAMYLCSSSLGGQGRVATEAFFGQGTRLTVV.

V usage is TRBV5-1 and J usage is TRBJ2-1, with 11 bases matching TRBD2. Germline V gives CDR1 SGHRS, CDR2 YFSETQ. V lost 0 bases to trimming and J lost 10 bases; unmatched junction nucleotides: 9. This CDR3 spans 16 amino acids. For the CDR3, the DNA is TGCGCCAGCAGCTTGGGGACTAGCGGGCCGGACAGGGAGCAGTTCTTC. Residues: CASSLGTSGPDREQFF.

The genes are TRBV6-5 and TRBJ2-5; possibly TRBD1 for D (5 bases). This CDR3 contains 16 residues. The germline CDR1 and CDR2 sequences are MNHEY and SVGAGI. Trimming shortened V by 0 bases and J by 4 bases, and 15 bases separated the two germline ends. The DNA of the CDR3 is TGTGCCAGCAGTTACTCGGAGACAAGTGGGGCAGAGACCCAGTACTTC. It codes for CASSYSETSGAETQYF.

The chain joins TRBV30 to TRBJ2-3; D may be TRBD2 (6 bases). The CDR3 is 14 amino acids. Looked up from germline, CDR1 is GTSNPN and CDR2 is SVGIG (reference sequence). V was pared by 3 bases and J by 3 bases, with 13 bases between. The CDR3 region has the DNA TGTGCCTGGAGAGGCGGGGACCGGACAGATACGCAGTATTTT. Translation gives CAWRGGDRTDTQYF.

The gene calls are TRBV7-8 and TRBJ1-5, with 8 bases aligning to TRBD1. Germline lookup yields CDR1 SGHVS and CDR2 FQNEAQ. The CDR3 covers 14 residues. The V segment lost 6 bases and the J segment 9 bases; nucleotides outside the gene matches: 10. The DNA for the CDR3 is TGTGCCAGCAGACCGGACAGGGCGCTGGGGCCCCAGCATTTT. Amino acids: CASRPDRALGPQHF.

CDR3 residues: CASSYSRGSGYTF. CDR3 coding DNA: TGTGCCAGCAGTTACTCGAGGGGGTCTGGCTACACCTTC. This rearrangement joins TRBV6-6 to TRBJ1-2, with D perhaps matching TRBD1 (6 bases). This CDR3 comprises 13 residues. With 0 bases removed from V and 7 bases from J, the gap between germline ends came to 9 bases. The germline V gene has CDR1 MNHNY and CDR2 SVGAGI (reference sequence).

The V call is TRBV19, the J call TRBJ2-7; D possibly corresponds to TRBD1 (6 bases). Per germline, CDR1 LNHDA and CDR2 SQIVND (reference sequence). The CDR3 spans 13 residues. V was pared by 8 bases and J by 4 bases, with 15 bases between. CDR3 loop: CASAPGVVYEQYF. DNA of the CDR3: TGTGCCAGTGCCCCAGGGGTTGTGTACGAGCAGTACTTC.

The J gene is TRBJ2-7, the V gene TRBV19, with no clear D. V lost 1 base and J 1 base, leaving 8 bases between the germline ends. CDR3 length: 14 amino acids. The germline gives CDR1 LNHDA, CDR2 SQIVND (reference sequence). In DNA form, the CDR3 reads TGTGCCAGTAGTATAGCGAGTCCTTCCTACGAGCAGTACTTC. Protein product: CASSIASPSYEQYF.

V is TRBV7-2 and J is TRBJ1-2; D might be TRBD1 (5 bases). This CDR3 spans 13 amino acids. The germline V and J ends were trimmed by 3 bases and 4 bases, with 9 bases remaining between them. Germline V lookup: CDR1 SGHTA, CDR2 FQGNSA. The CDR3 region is CASSFDRTYGYTF. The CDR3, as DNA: TGTGCCAGCAGCTTTGACAGAACCTATGGCTACACCTTC.

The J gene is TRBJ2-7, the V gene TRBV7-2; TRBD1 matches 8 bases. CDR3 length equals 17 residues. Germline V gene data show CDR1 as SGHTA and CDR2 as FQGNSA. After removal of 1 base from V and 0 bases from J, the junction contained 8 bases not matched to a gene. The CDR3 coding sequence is TGTGCCAGCAGCTTAGACTCCCGGACAGGGAGCTCCTACGAGCAGTACTTC. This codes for CASSLDSRTGSSYEQYF.

This chain's CDR3 is CAWRRSDNEKLFF. The CDR3 DNA reads TGTGCCTGGAGGAGGTCGGATAATGAAAAACTGTTTTTT. This rearrangement joins TRBV30 to TRBJ1-4; no reliable D call. Germline lookup yields CDR1 GTSNPN and CDR2 SVGIG (reference sequence). The CDR3 runs to 13 residues. Trimming cost V 3 bases and J 4 bases, with 9 bases left between them.

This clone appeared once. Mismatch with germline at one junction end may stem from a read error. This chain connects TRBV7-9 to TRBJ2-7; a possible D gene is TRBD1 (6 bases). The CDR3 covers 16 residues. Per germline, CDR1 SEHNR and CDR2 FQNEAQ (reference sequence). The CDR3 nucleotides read TGTTCCAGCAGCTTAGTAGGCAGGGGTCCCCCCTACGAGCAGTACTTC. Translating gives CSSSLVGRGPPYEQYF.

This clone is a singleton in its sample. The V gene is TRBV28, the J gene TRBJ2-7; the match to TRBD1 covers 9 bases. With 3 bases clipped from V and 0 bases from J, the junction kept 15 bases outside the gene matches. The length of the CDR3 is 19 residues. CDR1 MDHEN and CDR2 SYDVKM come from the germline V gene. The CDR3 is CASSFTRDRETRVSYEQYF. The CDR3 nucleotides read TGTGCCAGCAGTTTTACTCGGGACAGGGAAACGAGGGTCTCCTACGAGCAGTACTTC.

CDR3 residues: CTSSRSEIAGGPKPGANVLTF. DNA for the CDR3: TGCACCAGCAGCCGATCCGAAATAGCGGGAGGGCCGAAACCTGGGGCCAACGTCCTGACTTTC. The genes are TRBV1 and TRBJ2-6; the table assigns TRBD2, which was not confirmed against the DNA. TRBV1 constitutes a pseudogene. This CDR3 is 21 amino acids long.

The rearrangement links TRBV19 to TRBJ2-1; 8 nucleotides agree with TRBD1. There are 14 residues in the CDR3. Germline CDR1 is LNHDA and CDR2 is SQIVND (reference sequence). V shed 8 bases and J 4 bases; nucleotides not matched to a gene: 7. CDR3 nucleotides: TGTGCCAGTCAGCAGACAGGGGCGTACAATGAGCAGTTCTTC. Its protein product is CASQQTGAYNEQFF.